One and the same sample provided the 4 T cell receptor beta chains below, sequenced in a study of CD8 T cells in Susac syndrome. Reverse transcription of about 0.45 to 1 ug RNA was carried out with random hexamers. TCRdb re-derived calls from the immunoSEQ multiplex PCR reads in MiXCR, one entry per CDR3 protein. In the table there are approximately 71,000 distinct CDR3 sequences, roughly 95% of which are singletons. Sequences were obtained from CD4+ T cells from PBMCs. The origin of the receptors is a human donor with multiple sclerosis.

CDR3 coding DNA: TGCGCCAGCAGCCGTTTTCCGGGACAGATGAACACTGAAGCTTTCTTT. It specifies CASSRFPGQMNTEAFF. The genes are TRBV4-1 and TRBJ1-1; 7 positions match TRBD1. The germline CDR1 and CDR2 sequences are MGHRA and YSYEKL. This CDR3 has 16 residues. The trim removed 4 bases at V and 0 bases at J, leaving 8 bases unmatched.

V and J are TRBV30 and TRBJ1-5; D is uncertain. Germline values: CDR1 GTSNPN, CDR2 SVGIG (reference sequence). The length of the CDR3 is 14 residues. V was pared by 2 bases and J by 4 bases, with 12 bases between. CDR3 sequence reads: CAWSLVNGNQPQHF. CDR3 nucleotides: TGTGCCTGGAGTTTAGTCAATGGGAATCAGCCCCAGCATTTT.

The chain employs TRBV5-8 and TRBJ2-7; tentatively, D is TRBD2 (6 bases). The V gene lost 2 bases and the J gene lost 9 bases, with 15 bases spanning the gap. This CDR3 region has 13 residues. Germline CDR1 and CDR2: SGHTS and YDEGEE. The CDR3 DNA reads as TGTGCCAGCAGCTTCCCCGGGACTCAGGGGCAGTACTTC. Its protein product is CASSFPGTQGQYF.

The chain couples TRBV12-3 or TRBV12-4 to TRBJ2-3; 9 bases are shared with TRBD1. After removal of 7 bases from V and 0 bases from J, the junction contained 5 bases not matched to a gene. The CDR3 runs to 15 residues. The chain's CDR3 is CASTGQGVSTDTQYF. DNA for the CDR3: TGTGCCAGCACGGGACAGGGAGTAAGCACAGATACGCAGTATTTT.